This TCR beta chain comes out of a study of blood T cell repertoires in COVID-19. Across the study: Donors in the United States, Italy and Spain gave samples during acute or convalescent COVID-19. Sources were T cells, B-cell-depleted T cells, or PBMCs; the material itself was cDNA or gDNA.

Followed over time, Seattle patients had been enrolled while infection was active. Authors' methods: Estimation of nucleated cell counts relied on the amplification of reference gene primers. Method: immunoSEQ multiplex PCR; TCRdb's copy keeps in-frame clones and lacks some. V, J and clone size are those of that table, while D and trimming were read from the DNA. The table includes about 270,000 clones, approximately 87% detected once. This clone was detected once. There are 11 residues in the CDR3. CDR1 is SQVTM and CDR2 is ANQGSEA in the germline V gene. Trimming took 4 bases from V and 6 from J, leaving 9 bases between them.

The clonotype was recovered from a young woman with COVID-19, enrolled during active disease. The V call is TRBV29-1, the J call TRBJ1-2; D may be TRBD1 (6 bases). The material sequenced was peripheral blood. CDR3: CSVVRGDGYTF. The CDR3 DNA follows: TGCAGCGTTGTCAGGGGTGATGGCTACACCTTC.